These 19 T cell receptor beta chains were all obtained from the same sample, sequenced in a study of T cell clonality in common variable immunodeficiency. The data were produced by immunoSEQ multiplex PCR, yet TCRdb's version contains in-frame clones alone and is incomplete. The record shows about 43,000 clones for this sample, with no singletons present. The sequencing sample was made of peripheral blood mononuclear cells. Receptor source: a person between 18 and 75 years old in good health.

In its sample, this clone was seen many times. The read ends 3 residues early relative to the CDR3; the germline J gene fills the gap. The chain recombines TRBV29-1 with TRBJ2-1, with TRBD2 as a possible D gene (5 bases). CDR3 size: 14 residues. Trimming left V 4 bases short and J 0 bases short, with 10 bases between. Germline lookup yields CDR1 SQVTM and CDR2 ANQGSEA. The part of the CDR3 DNA that was read is TGCAGCGTTGTCCCAGCGGTCTCCTACAATGAG. Protein: CSVVPAVSYNE. From start to end, the CDR3 is CSVVPAVSYNEQFF.

This clone was detected ten times or more. The CDR3 end lies 3 residues beyond the end of the read and is filled in from the germline J gene. The chain joins TRBV7-9 to TRBJ1-6, with D unclear. The CDR3 runs to 15 residues. Trimming left V 1 base short and J 4 bases short, with 8 bases between. Per the germline V gene, CDR1 is SEHNR and CDR2 is FQNEAQ (reference sequence). The chain's CDR3 is CASSLELTYNSPLHF. Incomplete CDR3 DNA: TGTGCCAGCAGCTTAGAATTGACTTATAATTCACCC.

This clone has at least ten counts. The DNA ends 3 residues before the CDR3 does, and the rest of the CDR3 is filled in from the germline J gene. Other DNA sequences from this sample encode an identical CDR3 as well. The V gene is TRBV20-1, the J gene TRBJ1-1; tentatively, D is TRBD1 (5 bases). The V gene lost 4 bases and the J gene lost 4 bases, with 10 bases spanning the gap. Germline V gene sequence: CDR1 DFQATT, CDR2 SNEGSKA (reference sequence). This CDR3 has 12 amino acids. Incomplete CDR3 DNA: TGCAGTGCTACCCCCGGGGGCACTGAA. Its protein product is CSATPGGTE. The entire CDR3 protein is CSATPGGTEAFF.

This clone appeared many times. The read gets to within 3 residues of the CDR3 end, and the germline J gene fills in the rest. The chain links TRBV7-3 to TRBJ2-2; no clear D. The germline V gene has CDR1 SGHTA and CDR2 FQGTGA. The germline V and J ends were trimmed by 6 bases and 0 bases, with 14 bases remaining between them. The CDR3 extends over 16 amino acids. CDR3: CASRVARLTNTGELFF. CDR3 bases read: TGTGCCAGCAGGGTAGCACGGCTGACGAACACCGGGGAG. The variable domain in full, with the rest retrieved from reference TRBV7-3 and TRBJ2-2, is GAGVSQTPSNKVTEKGKYVELRCDPISGHTALYWYRQSLGQGPEFLIYFQGTGAADDSGLPNDRFFAVRPEGSVSTLKIQRTERGDSAVYLCASRVARLTNTGELFFGEGSRLTVL.

In its sample, this clone was seen many times. Read data end 3 residues before the CDR3 end; the end is taken from the germline J gene. The rearrangement links TRBV20-1 to TRBJ2-3; D possibly corresponds to TRBD2 (6 bases). The CDR3 extends over 14 amino acids. Trimming removed 3 bases from V and 0 bases from J, with 10 bases in between. Germline V gene lookup returns CDR1 DFQATT and CDR2 SNEGSKA (reference sequence). The CDR3 is CSARGRTSTDTQYF. The DNA read from the CDR3 is TGCAGTGCTAGGGGGAGGACTAGCACAGATACG.

This clone has a count of ten or more. From the germline J gene comes the end of the CDR3, since the read stops 3 residues before it. The chain combines TRBV11-3 with TRBJ2-3; no clear D. The CDR3 length is 13 residues. V dropped 1 base and J dropped 3 bases, with 5 bases sitting between them. Germline CDR1 reads SGHNT; CDR2 reads YENEEA. The chain's CDR3 is CASSLVPTDTQYF. Incomplete CDR3 DNA: TGTGCCAGCAGCTTAGTTCCGACAGATACG.

At least ten counts were recorded for this clone. Coverage ceases 3 residues before the CDR3 finishes, and the germline J gene fills in the end. The chain recombines TRBV18 with TRBJ2-7, with 7 positions matching TRBD2. CDR3 length: 17 residues. V lost 0 bases to trimming and J lost 2 bases; unmatched junction nucleotides: 10. Germline CDR1 reads KGHSH; CDR2 reads LQKENI. CDR3 DNA (partial): TGTGCCAGCTCACCACCACGGCGGGAGATGGCGCCCTACGAG. It is translated as CASSPPRREMAPYE. The full CDR3 protein is CASSPPRREMAPYEQYF.

This clone was recorded at least ten times. The read stops 3 residues short of the end of the CDR3; the missing end is completed from the germline J gene. The genes are TRBV5-1 and TRBJ2-5; tentative D call: TRBD2 (6 bases). This CDR3 has 16 amino acids. V was pared by 0 bases and J by 5 bases, with 17 bases between. The germline gives CDR1 SGHRS, CDR2 YFSETQ. The CDR3 here is CASSLGRGLAGETQYF. Incomplete CDR3 DNA: TGCGCCAGCAGCTTGGGACGGGGACTTGCTGGGGAGACC.

This clone was counted ten times or more. At one boundary the junction diverges from the germline segment, which might be a read error. The read stops 3 residues short of the end of the CDR3; the missing end is completed from the germline J gene. This chain uses TRBV7-7 with TRBJ2-5, with 8 nucleotides matching TRBD1. The CDR3 consists of 14 residues. CDR1 is SSHAT and CDR2 is FNYEAQ in the germline V gene (reference sequence). CDR3: CASSLGTGQETQYF. CDR3 bases read: TGTGCTAGCAGCTTAGGGACAGGCCAAGAGACC. The whole variable domain, remainder taken from reference TRBV7-7 and TRBJ2-5, is GAGVSQSPRYKVTKRGQDVTLRCDPISSHATLYWYQQALGQGPEFLTYFNYEAQPDKSGLPSDRFSAERPEGSISTLTIQRTEQRDSAMYRCASSLGTGQETQYFGPGTRLLVL.

This clone appeared many times. The CDR3 is cut off 3 residues early in the read; its end comes from the germline J gene. The chain is built from TRBV12-5 and TRBJ2-5, with a tentative D call TRBD1 (7 bases). Trimming took off 4 bases at V and 5 bases at J, with 14 bases between the two ends. The CDR3 runs to 14 residues. Looked up from germline, CDR1 is LGHNT and CDR2 is FRNRAP. CDR3 DNA, as far as it was read: TGTGCTAGTGGTTCAACAGGGGCGGGGGAGACC. It is translated as CASGSTGAGET. The whole CDR3 sequence is CASGSTGAGETQYF.

This clone has ten or more counts. The CDR3 here is CASSSGRDETQYF. CDR3 DNA (partial): TGTGCCAGTAGTAGCGGGAGAGATGAGACC. The V call is TRBV19, the J call TRBJ2-5; 7 bases match TRBD2. The missing CDR3 end, 3 residues past where the read stops, is filled in from the germline J gene. Germline-derived CDR1 and CDR2 are LNHDA and SQIVND (reference sequence). Unmatched junction bases numbered 4, after V lost 4 bases and J lost 5 bases. CDR3 size: 13 residues.

In regard to this clone: The CDR3 end lies 3 residues beyond the end of the read and is filled in from the germline J gene. The rearrangement uses TRBV7-9 and TRBJ1-3; no definite D call. The CDR3 has 15 amino acids. Germline V gives CDR1 SEHNR, CDR2 FQNEAQ (reference sequence). V gave up 6 bases and J gave up 0 bases, with 12 bases separating them. The sequenced CDR3 bases are TGTGCCAGCAGACCCTACAGATACTCTGGAAACACC. Translating it yields CASRPYRYSGNT. The CDR3 reads in full as CASRPYRYSGNTIYF.

Many counts were recorded for this clone. Read coverage stops 3 residues before the CDR3 terminus; the germline J gene supplies the remainder. V and J are TRBV20-1 and TRBJ2-2; no clear D. The V end lost 3 bases, the J end lost 6 bases, and 20 bases lay between the germline ends. CDR1 is DFQATT, CDR2 SNEGSKA, per germline (reference sequence). This CDR3 is 16 amino acids long. The sequenced part of the CDR3 DNA is TGCAGTGCTAGCGGTGACCACCAGGTTGGAGCCGGGGAG. This translates into CSASGDHQVGAGE. The entire CDR3 sequence reads CSASGDHQVGAGELFF.

In this sample, this clone turned up many times. The read ends 3 residues before the CDR3 terminus; that terminus is restored from the germline J gene. The genes are TRBV6-2 or TRBV6-3 and TRBJ2-7; 14 positions agree with TRBD2. This CDR3 spans 14 amino acids. Unmatched junction bases numbered 6, after V lost 10 bases and J lost 4 bases. Germline V gene lookup returns CDR1 MNHEY and CDR2 SVGEGT. The sequenced part of the CDR3 DNA is TGTGCCACAGAAGGGACTAGCGGGAGTTACGAG. It specifies CATEGTSGSYE. The full CDR3 protein reads CATEGTSGSYEQYF.

This clone appeared many times. The DNA ends 3 residues before the CDR3 does, and the rest of the CDR3 is filled in from the germline J gene. The V gene is TRBV14, the J gene TRBJ2-3; maybe TRBD1 (5 bases). The CDR3 runs 15 residues. CDR1 is SGHDN and CDR2 is FVKESK in the germline V gene. Trimming took 0 bases from V and 3 from J, leaving 10 bases between them. CDR3 amino acids: CASSQDMGLTDTQYF. Partial CDR3 DNA: TGTGCCAGCAGCCAAGATATGGGGCTTACAGATACG.

The sample holds many counts of this clone. Read data end 3 residues before the CDR3 end; the end is taken from the germline J gene. This chain links TRBV30 with TRBJ1-5; 7 nucleotides line up with TRBD1. The CDR3 runs 12 residues. Trimming took 5 bases from V and 4 from J; bases not matched to a gene: 2. Germline V gene data show CDR1 as GTSNPN and CDR2 as SVGIG (reference sequence). The CDR3 bases that were read are TGTGCCTGGGGACAGGAAAATCAGCCC. Translation: CAWGQENQP. The complete CDR3 protein is CAWGQENQPQHF.

This clone was seen repeatedly, ten times or more. The read ends 3 residues early relative to the CDR3; the germline J gene fills the gap. The chain combines TRBV27 with TRBJ1-2; D uncertain. CDR3 length: 15 amino acids. Germline CDR1 MNHEY, CDR2 SMNVEV (reference sequence). The covered CDR3 bases are TGTGCCAGCAGCTTCCCCTTTAGGACTCCACAGTTC. Its translation: CASSFPFRTPQF. The entire CDR3 protein reads CASSFPFRTPQFYTF.

This clone was detected ten times or more. The CDR3 extends 3 residues past the end of the read, so its final part is completed from the germline J gene. The chain has TRBV19 and TRBJ2-3, with 9 positions matching TRBD2. The germline V gene has CDR1 LNHDA and CDR2 SQIVND (reference sequence). V trimming: 0 bases; J trimming: 2 bases; junction bases outside the gene matches: 6. The CDR3 is 17 residues long. The CDR3 sequence: CASSIDSGRPYTDTQYF. The DNA read from the CDR3 is TGTGCCAGTAGTATAGACAGCGGGAGGCCGTACACAGATACG.

There are many counts of this clone. The CDR3 end is not reached by the read, which stops 3 residues before it; the germline J gene fills it in. The V call is TRBV5-1, the J call TRBJ2-1; D possibly corresponds to TRBD2 (5 bases). CDR1 is SGHRS and CDR2 is YFSETQ in the germline V gene. Trimming stripped 2 bases from V and 9 bases from J, with 15 bases between. CDR3 size: 14 residues. CDR3 DNA, as far as it was read: TGCGCCAGCAGCTTTTCGGGGAGCCTGACTGAG. Translated, it gives CASSFSGSLTE. The whole CDR3 sequence is CASSFSGSLTEQFF.